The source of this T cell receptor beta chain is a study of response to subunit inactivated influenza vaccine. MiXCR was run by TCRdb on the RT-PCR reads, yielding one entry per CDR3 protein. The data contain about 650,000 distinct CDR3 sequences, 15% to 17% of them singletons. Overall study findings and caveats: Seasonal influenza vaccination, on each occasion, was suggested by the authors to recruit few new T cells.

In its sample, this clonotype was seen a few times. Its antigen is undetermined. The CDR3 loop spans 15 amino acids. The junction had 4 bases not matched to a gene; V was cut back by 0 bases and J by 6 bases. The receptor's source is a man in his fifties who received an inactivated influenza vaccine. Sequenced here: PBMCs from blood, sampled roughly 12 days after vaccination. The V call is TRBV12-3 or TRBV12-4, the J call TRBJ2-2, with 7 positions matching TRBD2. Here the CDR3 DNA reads TGTGCCAGCAGTTTAGCGGGAGGGCCCCCCGGGGAGCTGTTTTTT. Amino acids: CASSLAGGPPGELFF.